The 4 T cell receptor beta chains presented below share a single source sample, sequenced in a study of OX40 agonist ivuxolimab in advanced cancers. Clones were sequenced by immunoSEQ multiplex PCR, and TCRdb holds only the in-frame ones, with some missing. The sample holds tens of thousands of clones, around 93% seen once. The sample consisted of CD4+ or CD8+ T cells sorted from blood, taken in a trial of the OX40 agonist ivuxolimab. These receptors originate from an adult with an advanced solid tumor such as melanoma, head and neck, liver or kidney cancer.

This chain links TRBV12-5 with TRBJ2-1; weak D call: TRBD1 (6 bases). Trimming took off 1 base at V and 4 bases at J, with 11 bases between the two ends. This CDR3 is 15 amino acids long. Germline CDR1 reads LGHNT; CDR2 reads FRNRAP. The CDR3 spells CASGLDDRSYNEQFF. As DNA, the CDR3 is TGTGCTAGTGGTTTGGACGACAGGTCATACAATGAGCAGTTCTTC.

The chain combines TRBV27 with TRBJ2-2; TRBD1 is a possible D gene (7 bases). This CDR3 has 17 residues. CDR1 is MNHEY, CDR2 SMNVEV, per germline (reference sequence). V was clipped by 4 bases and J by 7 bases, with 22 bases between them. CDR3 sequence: CASSSQGTLGISGELFF. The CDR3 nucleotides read TGTGCCAGCAGTTCACAGGGGACTCTGGGGATAAGCGGGGAGCTGTTTTTT.

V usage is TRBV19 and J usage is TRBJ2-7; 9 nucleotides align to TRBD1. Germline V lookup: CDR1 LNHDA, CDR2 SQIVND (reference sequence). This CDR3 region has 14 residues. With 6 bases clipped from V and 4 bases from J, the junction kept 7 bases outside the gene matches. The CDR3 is CASSQGTGPYEQYF. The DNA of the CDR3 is TGTGCCAGTAGCCAAGGGACAGGGCCTTACGAGCAGTACTTC.

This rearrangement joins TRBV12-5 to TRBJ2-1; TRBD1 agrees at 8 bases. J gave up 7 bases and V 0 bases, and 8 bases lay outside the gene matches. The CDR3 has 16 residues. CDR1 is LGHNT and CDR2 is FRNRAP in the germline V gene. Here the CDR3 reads CASGLVWQGARNEQFF. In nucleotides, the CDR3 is TGTGCTAGTGGTTTGGTATGGCAGGGGGCGAGGAATGAGCAGTTCTTC.